The 12 T cell receptor beta chains reported below all come from one sample, sequenced in a study of blood T cell repertoires in COVID-19 (dated by TCRdb to about 2020). Library construction relied on the immunoSEQ multiplex PCR assay. This immuneACCESS table, as held by TCRdb, lists in-frame sequences with V and J called but not all clones. Of the missing ones, under half trace to an unresolved V gene in checked studies; the others have no known cause. The sample records some 240,000 clones, roughly 84% of which are singletons. Jointly, the top ten make up about 1.5% of the sample. Sequenced material: peripheral blood. The receptor source for this set is a woman between 40 and 50 years old who had recovered from COVID-19.

V gene TRBV2 combines with J gene TRBJ2-3, with 11 bases lining up with TRBD2. The junction had 7 bases not matched to a gene; V was cut back by 10 bases and J by 4 bases. The length of the CDR3 is 14 residues. CDR1 SNHLY and CDR2 FYNNEI come from the germline V gene. The DNA for the CDR3 is TGTGCCACCCGGTTTAGCGGGGGGGCAGATACGCAGTATTTT. Translating it yields CATRFSGGADTQYF.

The chain uses TRBV15 and TRBJ1-5; D not certain. The germline V gene encodes CDR1 LNHNV and CDR2 YYDKDF (reference sequence). Trimming pared 0 bases from V and 7 bases from J, leaving 13 bases between. The CDR3 consists of 15 residues. CDR3 region: CATSRDTGVEQPQHF. Here the CDR3 DNA reads TGTGCCACCAGCAGAGATACCGGGGTGGAACAGCCCCAGCATTTT. Drawing the rest from reference TRBV15 and TRBJ1-5, the complete variable domain is DAMVIQNPRYQVTQFGKPVTLSCSQTLNHNVMYWYQQKSSQAPKLLFHYYDKDFNNEADTPDNFQSRRPNTSFCFLDIRSPGLGDTAMYLCATSRDTGVEQPQHFGDGTRLSIL.

This clone was seen once. J is TRBJ2-1 and V is TRBV27, with D unresolved. V shed 2 bases and J shed 4 bases, with 6 bases lying between them. Germline V gene lookup returns CDR1 MNHEY and CDR2 SMNVEV (reference sequence). This CDR3 has 13 residues. The CDR3 sequence: CASSLGQYNEQFF. CDR3 coding DNA: TGTGCCAGCAGTTTAGGGCAGTACAATGAGCAGTTCTTC.

The chain has TRBV24-1 and TRBJ2-3; TRBD1 aligns across 7 bases. Germline V gene lookup returns CDR1 KGHDR and CDR2 SFDVKD. The trim removed 5 bases at V and 6 bases at J, leaving 1 base unmatched. CDR3 size: 12 residues. CDR3 sequence: CATSGDSDTQYF. The CDR3 bases are TGTGCCACCAGTGGGGACAGCGATACGCAGTATTTT.

V and J are TRBV12-3 or TRBV12-4 and TRBJ2-7; 12 bases line up with TRBD1. The CDR3 loop spans 13 amino acids. V shed 6 bases, J shed 12 bases, and the junction held 9 bases outside the gene matches. CDR3 loop: CASSRDRGQRSYF. The CDR3 coding sequence is TGTGCCAGCAGCAGGGACAGGGGGCAGCGATCGTACTTC.

The V call is TRBV5-5, the J call TRBJ2-2; unclear D gene. The length of the CDR3 is 15 residues. Germline V gives CDR1 SGHKS, CDR2 YYEKEE (reference sequence). The V end was cut by 2 bases, the J end by 4 bases, with 12 bases between. The CDR3 coding sequence is TGTGCCAGCAGCTTAACCACAGCCTTCACCGGGGAGCTGTTTTTT. This codes for CASSLTTAFTGELFF.

The chain combines TRBV6-6 with TRBJ2-3, with D possibly TRBD2 on 6 matching bases. Germline CDR1 MNHNY, CDR2 SVGAGI (reference sequence). Trimming removed 6 bases at V and 4 bases at J, with 17 bases between. The CDR3 covers 15 residues. The CDR3 spells CASRLLGGGADTQYF. CDR3 nucleotide sequence: TGTGCCAGCAGACTACTAGGCGGAGGGGCAGATACGCAGTATTTT.

This clone was observed a few times. The rearrangement uses TRBV27 and TRBJ2-3; D unresolved. The V gene's germline CDR1 is MNHEY and CDR2 SMNVEV (reference sequence). Trimming removed 4 bases from V and 0 bases from J, with 11 bases in between. The CDR3 runs to 15 residues. CDR3 loop: CASSSRVGSTDTQYF. The CDR3 DNA reads TGTGCCAGCAGTTCTAGAGTGGGTAGCACAGATACGCAGTATTTT.

This sequence joins TRBV5-1 and TRBJ1-4; TRBD1 matches at 8 bases. The CDR3 totals 17 residues. Germline V gives CDR1 SGHRS, CDR2 YFSETQ. With V trimmed by 4 bases and J by 0 bases, 8 bases remained unmatched. The CDR3 sequence: CASSASDRGATNEKLFF. The CDR3 region has the DNA TGCGCCAGCAGCGCATCAGACAGGGGAGCAACTAATGAAAAACTGTTTTTT.

This clone came up many times. The V call is TRBV28, the J call TRBJ1-4; the D is unclear. Between the trimmed V and J ends, which lost 3 bases and 8 bases, there was a span of 16 bases. Germline loops: CDR1 MDHEN, CDR2 SYDVKM. The CDR3 is 15 amino acids. CDR3 protein: CASSFGGQSAEKLFF. Written as DNA, the CDR3 is TGTGCCAGCAGTTTTGGAGGGCAAAGTGCAGAAAAACTGTTTTTT.

The rearrangement uses TRBV5-1 and TRBJ1-1; D not certain. The V and J ends lost 4 bases and 4 bases respectively, with 20 bases between them. Germline V gene lookup returns CDR1 SGHRS and CDR2 YFSETQ. The CDR3 length is 16 residues. The CDR3 protein is CASSPPGKGVGTEAFF. CDR3 sequence (DNA): TGCGCCAGCAGCCCGCCGGGGAAGGGAGTGGGCACTGAAGCTTTCTTT.

The rearrangement links TRBV18 to TRBJ1-2, with D possibly matching TRBD1 (6 bases). Germline assignment: CDR1 KGHSH and CDR2 LQKENI. The ends were cut back, 6 bases at V and 1 base at J, with 18 bases in the middle. CDR3 size: 16 residues. The CDR3 region is CASSHGGWTDNYGYTF. CDR3 sequence (DNA): TGTGCCAGCTCTCATGGGGGTTGGACAGATAACTATGGCTACACCTTC.